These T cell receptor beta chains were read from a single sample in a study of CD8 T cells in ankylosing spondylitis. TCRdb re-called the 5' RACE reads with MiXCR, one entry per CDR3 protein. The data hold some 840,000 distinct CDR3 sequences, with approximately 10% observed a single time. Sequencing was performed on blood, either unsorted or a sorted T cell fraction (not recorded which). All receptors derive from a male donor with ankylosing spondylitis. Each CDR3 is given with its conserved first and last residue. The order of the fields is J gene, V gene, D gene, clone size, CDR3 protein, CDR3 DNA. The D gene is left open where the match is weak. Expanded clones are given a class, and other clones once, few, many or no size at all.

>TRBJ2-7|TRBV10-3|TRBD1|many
CAIRRTGGHEQYF
TGTGCCATCAGACGAACAGGGGGCCACGAGCAGTACTTC
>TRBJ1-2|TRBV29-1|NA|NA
CSVVAHYGYTF
TGCAGCGTTGTCGCTCACTATGGCTACACCTTC
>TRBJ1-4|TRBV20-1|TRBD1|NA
CSARTGDEKLFF
TGCAGTGCTAGGACAGGGGATGAAAAACTGTTTTTT
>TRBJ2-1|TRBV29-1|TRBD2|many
CSETTSEYNEQFF
TGCAGCGAGACGACTAGCGAGTACAATGAGCAGTTCTTC
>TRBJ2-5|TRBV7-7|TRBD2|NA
CASSSTSLETQYF
TGTGCTAGCAGCTCGACTAGCCTGGAGACCCAGTACTTC
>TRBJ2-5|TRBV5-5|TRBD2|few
CASSEAGGHETQYF
TGTGCCAGCAGCGAAGCGGGGGGGCATGAGACCCAGTACTTC
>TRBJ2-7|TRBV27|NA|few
CASSPRSLDSSYEQYF
TGTGCCAGCAGCCCCCGGTCACTTGATTCGTCCTACGAGCAGTACTTC
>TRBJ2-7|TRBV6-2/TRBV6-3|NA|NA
CACRTASYEQYF
TGTGCCTGCCGGACAGCGTCGTACGAGCAGTACTTC
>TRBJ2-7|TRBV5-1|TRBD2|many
CASSVTSGTPEQYF
TGCGCCAGCAGCGTGACTAGCGGGACCCCCGAGCAGTACTTC
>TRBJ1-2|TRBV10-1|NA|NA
CASSEERLYGYTF
TGCGCCAGCAGTGAGGAGAGACTATATGGCTACACCTTC
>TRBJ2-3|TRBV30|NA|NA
CAWRPGRTDTQYF
TGTGCCTGGAGGCCGGGTCGCACAGATACGCAGTATTTT
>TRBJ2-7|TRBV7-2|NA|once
CASSLVGGLDYEQYF
TGTGCCAGCAGCTTAGTTGGAGGGTTAGACTACGAGCAGTACTTC
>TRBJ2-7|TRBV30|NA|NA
CAWSGLGLEYEQYF
TGTGCCTGGAGTGGCCTAGGCCTAGAGTACGAGCAGTACTTC
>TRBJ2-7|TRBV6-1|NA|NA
CASSRRDPGVGYEQYF
TGTGCCAGCAGTCGCAGGGATCCGGGAGTGGGCTACGAGCAGTACTTC
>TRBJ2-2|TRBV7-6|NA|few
CASSLIASNNAGELFF
TGTGCCAGCAGCTTAATCGCTAGCAACAACGCCGGGGAGCTGTTTTTT
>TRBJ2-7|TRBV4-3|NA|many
CASSQGLSGYEQYF
TGCGCCAGCAGCCAGGGTCTTTCTGGCTACGAGCAGTACTTC
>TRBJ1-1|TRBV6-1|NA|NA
CASSIPGTTTEAFF
TGTGCCAGCAGTATCCCCGGGACAACCACTGAAGCTTTCTTT
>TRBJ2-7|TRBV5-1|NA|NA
CASSGGTASYEQYF
TGCGCCAGCAGTGGAGGGACAGCGTCCTACGAGCAGTACTTC
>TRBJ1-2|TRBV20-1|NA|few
CSGEIQGGDGYTF
TGCAGTGGGGAGATCCAGGGTGGGGATGGCTACACCTTC
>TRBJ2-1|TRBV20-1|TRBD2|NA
CSLTRLAGGSNEQFF
TGCAGTCTAACTCGACTAGCGGGAGGATCAAATGAGCAGTTCTTC
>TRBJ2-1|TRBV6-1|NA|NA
CASSEQEGAALSSYNEQFF
TGTGCCAGCAGTGAACAGGAAGGGGCAGCGCTGAGCTCCTACAATGAGCAGTTCTTC
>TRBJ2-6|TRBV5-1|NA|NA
CASSLVVNSGANVLTF
TGCGCCAGCAGCTTGGTTGTCAACTCTGGGGCCAACGTCCTGACTTTC
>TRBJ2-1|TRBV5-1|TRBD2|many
CASSDGLAGGHGSNEQFF
TGCGCCAGCAGCGACGGACTAGCGGGGGGCCATGGTAGTAATGAGCAGTTCTTC
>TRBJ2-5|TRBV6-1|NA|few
CASSQGGIAETQYF
TGTGCCAGCAGCCAAGGGGGGATAGCTGAGACCCAGTACTTC
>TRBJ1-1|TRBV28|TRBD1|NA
CASSLLRQGPDTEAFF
TGTGCCAGCAGTTTATTACGACAGGGTCCGGACACTGAAGCTTTCTTT
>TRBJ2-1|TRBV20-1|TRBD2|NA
CSARGRGTSGYNEQFF
TGCAGTGCTAGAGGGAGGGGGACTAGCGGGTACAATGAGCAGTTCTTC
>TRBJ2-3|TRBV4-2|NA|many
CASSQVGGISTDTQYF
TGTGCCAGCAGCCAAGTTGGAGGGATTAGCACAGATACGCAGTATTTT
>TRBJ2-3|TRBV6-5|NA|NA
CASSYSGPTDTQYF
TGTGCCAGCAGTTACTCGGGACCCACAGATACGCAGTATTTT
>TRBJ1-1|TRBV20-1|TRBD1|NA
CSAMGQGRTEAFF
TGCAGTGCTATGGGACAGGGGCGCACTGAAGCTTTCTTT
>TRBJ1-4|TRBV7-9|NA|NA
CASSLNAGEEKLFF
TGTGCCAGCAGCTTAAACGCGGGGGAAGAAAAACTGTTTTTT
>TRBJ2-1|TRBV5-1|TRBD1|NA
CASSFKSGQGPFGDNEQFF
TGCGCCAGCAGCTTTAAGTCGGGACAGGGTCCTTTTGGGGACAATGAGCAGTTCTTC
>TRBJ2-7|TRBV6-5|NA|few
CASSYYDRNSYEQYF
TGTGCCAGCAGTTACTACGACAGGAATTCCTACGAGCAGTACTTC
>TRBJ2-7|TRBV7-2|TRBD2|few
CASSWLAGNYEQYF
TGTGCCAGCAGCTGGCTAGCGGGGAACTACGAGCAGTACTTC
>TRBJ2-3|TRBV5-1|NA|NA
CASKRQDVLGETQYF
TGCGCCAGCAAACGACAGGACGTGTTGGGTGAAACGCAGTATTTT
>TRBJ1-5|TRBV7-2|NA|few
CASSPRGINQPQHF
TGTGCCAGCAGCCCTAGGGGGATCAATCAGCCCCAGCATTTT
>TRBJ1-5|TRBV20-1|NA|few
CSARVVGFGQPQHF
TGCAGTGCTAGAGTGGTGGGGTTTGGCCAGCCCCAGCATTTT
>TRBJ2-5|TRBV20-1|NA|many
CSAREPGDWEETQYF
TGCAGTGCTAGGGAACCGGGGGATTGGGAAGAGACCCAGTACTTC
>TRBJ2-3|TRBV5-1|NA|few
CASSPQDGDHTQYF
TGCGCCAGCAGCCCACAGGACGGGGATCATACGCAGTATTTT
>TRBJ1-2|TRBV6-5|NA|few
CASRQVNYGYTF
TGTGCCAGCAGACAGGTGAACTATGGCTACACCTTC
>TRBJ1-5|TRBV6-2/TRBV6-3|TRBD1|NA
CASRGQGNSNQPQHF
TGTGCCAGCAGGGGACAGGGGAATAGCAATCAGCCCCAGCATTTT
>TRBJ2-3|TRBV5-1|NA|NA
CASHVAPRSADTQYF
TGCGCCAGCCACGTGGCCCCCCGGAGTGCAGATACGCAGTATTTT
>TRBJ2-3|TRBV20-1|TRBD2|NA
CSASKGASGGVTDTQYF
TGCAGTGCCTCGAAGGGGGCTAGCGGGGGTGTGACAGATACGCAGTATTTT
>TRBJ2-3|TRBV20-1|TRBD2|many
CSAQPRGVTDTQYF
TGCAGTGCCCAGCCTCGGGGGGTGACAGATACGCAGTATTTT
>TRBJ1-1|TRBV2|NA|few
CASRTEVNTEAFF
TGTGCCAGCAGGACAGAGGTGAACACTGAAGCTTTCTTT
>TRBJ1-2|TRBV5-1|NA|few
CASSLVRGMDGYTF
TGCGCCAGCAGCTTGGTTCGGGGGATGGACGGCTACACCTTC
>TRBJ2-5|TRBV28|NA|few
CASSLQTAAVQETQYF
TGTGCCAGCAGTCTCCAAACAGCAGCCGTACAAGAGACCCAGTACTTC
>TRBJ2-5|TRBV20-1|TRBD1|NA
CSAPRQGVPQETQYF
TGCAGTGCCCCCAGACAGGGGGTACCTCAAGAGACCCAGTACTTC
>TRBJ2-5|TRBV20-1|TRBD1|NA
CGLGQGGQETQYF
TGCGGATTAGGACAGGGGGGGCAAGAGACCCAGTACTTC
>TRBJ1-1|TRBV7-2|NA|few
CASRLRGAREGTEAFF
TGTGCCAGCAGGCTCCGGGGGGCGCGAGAGGGGACTGAAGCTTTCTTT
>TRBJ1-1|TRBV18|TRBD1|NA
CASSPRPRGAEAFF
TGTGCCAGCTCACCACGTCCCAGGGGGGCTGAAGCTTTCTTT
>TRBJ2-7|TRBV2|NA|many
CASSGDISYEQYF
TGTGCCAGCAGTGGCGACATATCCTACGAGCAGTACTTC
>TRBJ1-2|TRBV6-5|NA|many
CASSSTGLYGYTF
TGTGCCAGCAGTTCAACAGGGCTGTATGGCTACACCTTC
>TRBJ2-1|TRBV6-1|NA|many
CASRLGRGNEQFF
TGTGCCAGCAGGCTGGGCCGAGGCAATGAGCAGTTCTTC
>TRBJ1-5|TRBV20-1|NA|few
CSARAGANQPQHF
TGCAGTGCTAGAGCGGGGGCCAATCAGCCCCAGCATTTT
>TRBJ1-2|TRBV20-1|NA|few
CSASRARVYGYTF
TGCAGTGCTAGCAGGGCCAGGGTCTATGGCTACACCTTC